The 20 T cell receptor beta chains in this list originate from one sample, sequenced in a study of regulatory T cells in long-lasting Graves disease. Time point reported: persistent/refractory GD, antithyroid drugs over 5 years with positive TRAb. Extracted RNA from PBMCs served as the source of the TCR library. The authors built TCR beta libraries using iRepertoire HTBI primers and Arm-PCR of CDR3 regions. A single record per CDR3 protein comes from TCRdb applying MiXCR to the multiplex PCR reads. The data show about 290,000 distinct CDR3 sequences, roughly a fifth seen once. Sequenced here: peripheral blood mononuclear cells (PBMCs), sampled when the disease was refractory, from a patient treated with antithyroid drugs. These receptors all stem from a female donor with Graves disease.

In its sample, this clonotype was seen many times. The chain is built from TRBV7-2 and TRBJ2-6; 7 bases fit TRBD2. CDR1 is SGHTA and CDR2 is FQGNSA in the germline V gene. CDR3 size: 18 residues. Trimming at V came to 1 base and at J to 0 bases, leaving 6 bases not matched to a gene. The DNA for the CDR3 is TGTGCCAGCAGCTTAGTCCTAGCGGCCACCTCTGGGGCCAACGTCCTGACTTTC. Translated, it gives CASSLVLAATSGANVLTF.

The rearrangement links TRBV10-3 to TRBJ2-2, with 9 bases identical to TRBD1. J was trimmed by 3 bases and V by 4 bases; bases with no gene match: 0. CDR1 and CDR2 from the germline V gene are ENHRY and SYGVKD. The CDR3 is 14 residues long. The CDR3 DNA reads as TGTGCCATCAGTGGACAGGGGGACACCGGGGAGCTGTTTTTT. Amino acid sequence: CAISGQGDTGELFF.

CDR3 DNA sequence: TGTGCCACCAGAGACAGGGTCCAAGAGACCCAGTACTTC. This gives the protein CATRDRVQETQYF. The rearrangement links TRBV15 to TRBJ2-5, with 7 bases fitting TRBD1. CDR1 LNHNV and CDR2 YYDKDF come from the germline V gene (reference sequence). The trim removed 6 bases at V and 1 base at J, leaving 2 bases unmatched. This CDR3 is 13 amino acids long. The variable domain in full, with the rest retrieved from reference TRBV15 and TRBJ2-5, is DAMVIQNPRYQVTQFGKPVTLSCSQTLNHNVMYWYQQKSSQAPKLLFHYYDKDFNNEADTPDNFQSRRPNTSFCFLDIRSPGLGDTAMYLCATRDRVQETQYFGPGTRLLVL.

This clonotype has ten or more counts. CDR3 bases: TGTGCCAGCAGTTTAATGAGGACGAACACTGAAGCTTTCTTT. Translation gives CASSLMRTNTEAFF. The rearrangement links TRBV12-3 or TRBV12-4 to TRBJ1-1; D remains ambiguous. The V end was cut by 2 bases, the J end by 1 base, with 8 bases between. This CDR3 spans 14 amino acids.

The genes are TRBV12-3 or TRBV12-4 and TRBJ1-1, with D unclear. Trimming took off 7 bases at V and 0 bases at J, with 12 bases between the two ends. This CDR3 has 14 residues. The CDR3, as DNA: TGTGCCAGCACCTTGAGGAGTATGAACACTGAAGCTTTCTTT. Residues: CASTLRSMNTEAFF.

This clonotype was recorded a few times. V gene TRBV19 combines with J gene TRBJ2-2; 8 bases are shared with TRBD1. V gave up 3 bases and J gave up 8 bases; unmatched junction bases: 5. This CDR3 has 14 residues. Germline assignment: CDR1 LNHDA and CDR2 SQIVND (reference sequence). In DNA, the CDR3 is TGTGCCAGTAGTATCCTCAGGGGGCTGGGGGAGCTGTTTTTT. Its translation is CASSILRGLGELFF.

This clonotype was observed many times. This chain links TRBV12-3 or TRBV12-4 with TRBJ2-7, with D maybe TRBD1 (5 bases). Trimming removed 6 bases at V and 5 bases at J, with 11 bases between. CDR3 size: 12 residues. The CDR3 loop is CASSPQGDEQYF. The CDR3 DNA sequence: TGTGCCAGCAGCCCCCAGGGCGACGAGCAGTACTTC.

This clonotype turned up a few times. The chain links TRBV11-3 to TRBJ2-2, with D maybe TRBD2 (6 bases). The CDR3 loop spans 16 amino acids. V shed 1 base and J shed 2 bases, with 11 bases lying between them. Germline CDR1 and CDR2: SGHNT and YENEEA. The CDR3 DNA sequence: TGTGCCAGCAGCTTAGGGGTAGCGGACAACACCGGGGAGCTGTTTTTT. This codes for CASSLGVADNTGELFF.

This clonotype was recorded at least ten times. The genes are TRBV11-2 and TRBJ2-7, with a tentative D call TRBD2 (5 bases). Germline CDR1 SGHAT, CDR2 FQNNGV. Trimming shortened V by 4 bases and J by 3 bases, and 13 bases separated the two germline ends. The length of the CDR3 is 14 residues. CDR3 in DNA: TGTGCCAGCAGCTCCCCCCGGGAAAACTACGAGCAGTACTTC. It yields the protein CASSSPRENYEQYF.

This clonotype was observed at least ten times. J is TRBJ1-4 and V is TRBV20-1, with D possibly matching TRBD1 (6 bases). Germline V CDR1 and CDR2: DFQATT, SNEGSKA (reference sequence). The CDR3 totals 14 residues. Trimming took off 6 bases at V and 6 bases at J, with 17 bases between the two ends. The CDR3 reads CSARTGMIYEKLFF. CDR3 nucleotides: TGCAGTGCCCGAACAGGGATGATATATGAAAAACTGTTTTTT.

This clonotype has only a few counts. The chain links TRBV6-5 to TRBJ2-4, with D hard to call. Germline values: CDR1 MNHEY, CDR2 SVGAGI. The CDR3 has 11 amino acids. V lost 2 bases to trimming and J lost 8 bases, with 4 bases between them. CDR3 coding DNA: TGTGCCAGCAGTTACAGGGACATTCAGTACTTC. Its protein product is CASSYRDIQYF.

This clonotype has a handful of counts. The chain links TRBV5-1 to TRBJ2-5; 13 positions match TRBD2. This CDR3 contains 17 residues. Looked up from germline, CDR1 is SGHRS and CDR2 is YFSETQ. The V gene end was trimmed by 4 bases and the J gene end by 0 bases; junction bases not matched to a gene: 6. CDR3 sequence (DNA): TGCGCCAGCAGCCCGGGACTAGCGGGAAACTACCAAGAGACCCAGTACTTC. This gives the protein CASSPGLAGNYQETQYF. The whole variable domain, filled in from reference TRBV5-1 and TRBJ2-5, reads KAGVTQTPRYLIKTRGQQVTLSCSPISGHRSVSWYQQTPGQGLQFLFEYFSETQRNKGNFPGRFSGRQFSNSRSEMNVSTLELGDSALYLCASSPGLAGNYQETQYFGPGTRLLVL.

This clonotype was counted at least ten times. The CDR3 DNA follows: TGTGCCAGCAGGGACCTGACCTACGAGCAGTACTTC. Translated: CASRDLTYEQYF. The chain couples TRBV28 to TRBJ2-7; D gene uncertain. V gave up 6 bases and J gave up 2 bases, with 8 bases separating them. This CDR3 comprises 12 residues. The germline gives CDR1 MDHEN, CDR2 SYDVKM.

This clonotype has a single count. The CDR3 region has the DNA TGTGCCAGCAGTGATCTGACAGGGGGCATCACCGGGGAGCTGTTTTTT. Amino acid sequence: CASSDLTGGITGELFF. V is TRBV25-1 and J is TRBJ2-2; TRBD1 matches 10 bases. Germline V lookup: CDR1 MGHDK, CDR2 SYGVNS. The CDR3 loop spans 16 amino acids. The V segment lost 3 bases and the J segment 4 bases; nucleotides outside the gene matches: 5.

In this sample, this clonotype turned up a few times. This chain links TRBV4-2 with TRBJ2-7; no clear D. Germline-derived CDR1 and CDR2 are LGHNA and YNFKEQ. The CDR3 runs to 14 residues. The V end was cut by 8 bases, the J end by 1 base, with 15 bases between. CDR3 nucleotide sequence: TGTGCCAGCGCCATAAGTGACGGATCCTACGAGCAGTACTTC. Amino acid sequence: CASAISDGSYEQYF.

The chain has TRBV6-9 and TRBJ2-2; 10 positions agree with TRBD1. Germline lookup yields CDR1 MNHGY and CDR2 SVAAGI. The V and J ends lost 3 bases and 3 bases, in that order; junction bases with no gene match: 1. The CDR3 contains 15 residues. CDR3 sequence: CASSYGTGDTGELFF. CDR3 DNA: TGTGCCAGCAGTTACGGGACAGGGGACACCGGGGAGCTGTTTTTT.

Concerning this clonotype: A far larger clone differs by one base, so this is likely a read error. This chain joins TRBV11-2 and TRBJ2-6; D ambiguous. Trimming stripped 1 base from V and 0 bases from J, with 16 bases between. The CDR3 has 19 residues. Germline loops: CDR1 SGHAT, CDR2 FQNNGV. The CDR3 DNA reads as TGTGCCAGCAGCTTAGTAGGTTTGGCAGAATGCTCTGGGGCCAACGTCCTGACTTTC. Encoded protein: CASSLVGLAECSGANVLTF.

The rearrangement uses TRBV7-2 and TRBJ2-1; 9 bases agree with TRBD2. The CDR3 is 13 amino acids. The V segment lost 5 bases and the J segment 9 bases; nucleotides outside the gene matches: 5. Germline values: CDR1 SGHTA, CDR2 FQGNSA. For the CDR3, the DNA is TGTGCCAGCAGCACCGGGACTAGCTTTGAGCAGTTCTTC. Protein product: CASSTGTSFEQFF.

The chain recombines TRBV28 with TRBJ2-7; maybe TRBD1 (6 bases). The CDR3 extends over 17 amino acids. Germline values: CDR1 MDHEN, CDR2 SYDVKM. Trimming shortened V by 10 bases and J by 3 bases, and 28 bases separated the two germline ends. The CDR3 nucleotides are TGTGCCACCCGGCGAGGGGCTGAACTCTGGACAGTCTACGAGCAGTACTTC. It is translated as CATRRGAELWTVYEQYF.

This clonotype occurred a few times. The J gene is TRBJ2-2, the V gene TRBV6-1; weak D call: TRBD1 (5 bases). Trimming pared 7 bases from V and 4 bases from J, leaving 16 bases between. Germline V gives CDR1 MNHNS, CDR2 SASEGT. The CDR3 runs to 15 residues. The CDR3 nucleotides read TGTGCCAGCAACCAGTTGGGGCCTGGCACCGGGGAGCTGTTTTTT. This gives the protein CASNQLGPGTGELFF.